A single sample gave rise to the 30 T cell receptor beta chains below, sequenced in a study of cytomegalovirus exposure and HLA in healthy donors. Use of 60 Vbeta and 13 Jbeta primers characterized the PCR. The table came from immunoSEQ multiplex PCR; TCRdb's copy has only in-frame clones and leaves some out. The sample yields some 120,000 clones, 80% seen once. Sequences were obtained from PBMCs. The origin of the receptors is a man aged 35-49 years in good health and CMV-seronegative.

The chain joins TRBV2 to TRBJ1-2; D remains ambiguous. The V gene lost 1 base and the J gene lost 8 bases, with 11 bases spanning the gap. This CDR3 spans 13 amino acids. The germline V gene has CDR1 SNHLY and CDR2 FYNNEI. The CDR3 region is CASSEGQAGGYTF. Written as DNA, the CDR3 is TGTGCCAGCAGTGAAGGCCAGGCTGGAGGCTACACCTTC. Full variable domain (outside the CDR3, taken from reference TRBV2 and TRBJ1-2): EPEVTQTPSHQVTQMGQEVILRCVPISNHLYFYWYRQILGQKVEFLVSFYNNEISEKSEIFDDQFSVERPDGSNFTLKIRSTKLEDSAMYFCASSEGQAGGYTFGSGTRLTVV.

CDR3 DNA sequence: TGTGCCAGCAGCGCAGGGACAACATATGGCTACACCTTC. Amino acids: CASSAGTTYGYTF. The chain carries TRBV9 and TRBJ1-2; D possibly corresponds to TRBD1 (6 bases). The CDR3 totals 13 residues. The ends were cut back, 3 bases at V and 5 bases at J, with 11 bases in the middle. Germline lookup yields CDR1 SGDLS and CDR2 YYNGEE.

The chain uses TRBV19 and TRBJ1-2; 7 nucleotides line up with TRBD1. The V and J ends lost 8 bases and 7 bases, in that order; junction bases with no gene match: 10. Looked up from germline, CDR1 is LNHDA and CDR2 is SQIVND (reference sequence). The CDR3 length is 13 residues. The CDR3 loop is CASGESDRPGYTF. The CDR3, as DNA: TGTGCCAGTGGGGAATCGGACAGGCCTGGCTACACCTTC.

This clone was seen once. The chain combines TRBV7-2 with TRBJ1-2, with 9 nucleotides matching TRBD1. Germline CDR1 reads SGHTA; CDR2 reads FQGNSA. With V trimmed by 4 bases and J by 7 bases, 4 bases remained unmatched. The CDR3 loop spans 13 amino acids. The DNA for the CDR3 is TGTGCCAGCAGCTGGGACAGGGCGGCTGGCTACACCTTC. The encoded protein is CASSWDRAAGYTF.

This clone appeared a single time. This rearrangement joins TRBV5-1 to TRBJ2-7; possible D gene TRBD1, 6 bases. Germline CDR1 SGHRS, CDR2 YFSETQ. Trimming took off 4 bases at V and 7 bases at J, with 18 bases between the two ends. The CDR3 has 14 amino acids. CDR3 DNA sequence: TGCGCCAGCAGCCAGAACACAGGGTTGCAGGAGCAGTACTTC. This translates into CASSQNTGLQEQYF. The full variable domain, with the rest looked up from reference TRBV5-1 and TRBJ2-7, is KAGVTQTPRYLIKTRGQQVTLSCSPISGHRSVSWYQQTPGQGLQFLFEYFSETQRNKGNFPGRFSGRQFSNSRSEMNVSTLELGDSALYLCASSQNTGLQEQYFGPGTRLTVT.

This chain links TRBV5-6 with TRBJ2-7, with unresolved D. Trimming pared 0 bases from V and 4 bases from J, leaving 17 bases between. CDR3 length equals 16 residues. Germline loops: CDR1 SGHDT, CDR2 YYEEEE. CDR3 region: CASSLAPKPFEYEQYF. CDR3 nucleotide sequence: TGTGCCAGCAGCTTGGCCCCGAAGCCGTTCGAGTACGAGCAGTACTTC.

This clone was found a few times. CDR3 nucleotide sequence: TGTGCCAGCAGCCATCCCAGCGGGGACACAGATACGCAGTATTTT. Its protein is CASSHPSGDTDTQYF. V is TRBV14 and J is TRBJ2-3; 7 bases are a match to TRBD2. The CDR3 contains 15 residues. Germline V gene data show CDR1 as SGHDN and CDR2 as FVKESK. After removal of 3 bases from V and 2 bases from J, the junction contained 5 bases not matched to a gene. The whole variable domain, remainder taken from reference TRBV14 and TRBJ2-3, is EAGVTQFPSHSVIEKGQTVTLRCDPISGHDNLYWYRRVMGKEIKFLLHFVKESKQDESGMPNNRFLAERTGGTYSTLKVQPAELEDSGVYFCASSHPSGDTDTQYFGPGTRLTVL.

The chain employs TRBV20-1 and TRBJ2-5, with D perhaps matching TRBD2 (5 bases). V lost 1 base and J lost 5, with 5 bases in between. Germline V gene data show CDR1 as DFQATT and CDR2 as SNEGSKA (reference sequence). This CDR3 is 11 amino acids long. For the CDR3, the DNA is TGCAGTGCTAGAGCGGGGGAGACCCAGTACTTC. Translating gives CSARAGETQYF.

This clone was detected only a few times. The chain couples TRBV11-2 to TRBJ1-5, with D possibly matching TRBD1 (5 bases). V shed 5 bases and J shed 7 bases, with 9 bases lying between them. The CDR3 is made up of 12 amino acids. Germline CDR1 SGHAT, CDR2 FQNNGV. CDR3 in DNA: TGTGCCAGCAGCATCCAGGGACAGCCCCAGCATTTT. Translated: CASSIQGQPQHF. The whole variable domain, remainder taken from reference TRBV11-2 and TRBJ1-5, is EAGVAQSPRYKIIEKRQSVAFWCNPISGHATLYWYQQILGQGPKLLIQFQNNGVVDDSQLPKDRFSAERLKGVDSTLKIQPAKLEDSAVYLCASSIQGQPQHFGDGTRLSIL.

The CDR3 is CASSRVISRQGSAPLHF. As DNA, the CDR3 is TGTGCCAGCAGTAGGGTTATAAGTAGACAGGGTAGTGCACCCCTCCACTTT. This chain links TRBV27 with TRBJ1-6, with TRBD1 identical over 7 bases. V gave up 5 bases and J gave up 11 bases; unmatched junction bases: 18. The CDR3 totals 17 residues. Germline-derived CDR1 and CDR2 are MNHEY and SMNVEV (reference sequence).

This clone was found once. This sample also contains other DNA sequences that code for the same CDR3. The chain is built from TRBV28 and TRBJ2-7; TRBD1 is a possible D gene (5 bases). The V end was cut by 2 bases, the J end by 3 bases, with 5 bases between. Germline assignment: CDR1 MDHEN and CDR2 SYDVKM. The CDR3 has 12 amino acids. CDR3 protein: CASSLQGYEQYF. The CDR3 DNA follows: TGTGCCAGCAGTTTACAGGGCTACGAGCAGTACTTC.

V is TRBV6-4 and J is TRBJ1-3; D is uncertain. The CDR3 is made up of 13 amino acids. With 3 bases removed from V and 3 bases from J, the gap between germline ends came to 6 bases. Per the germline V gene, CDR1 is MRHNA and CDR2 is SNTAGT. The chain's CDR3 is CASSETFGNTIYF. The CDR3 DNA reads TGTGCCAGCAGTGAAACTTTTGGAAACACCATATATTTT.

The chain couples TRBV5-1 to TRBJ2-3; no definite D call. The CDR3 is made up of 13 amino acids. V was clipped by 3 bases and J by 5 bases, with 10 bases between them. Germline values: CDR1 SGHRS, CDR2 YFSETQ. The CDR3 DNA is TGCGCCAGCAGCTGGCTAGGAGTAGATACGCAGTATTTT. Its translation: CASSWLGVDTQYF.

The chain combines TRBV6-1 with TRBJ1-6; D not resolved. The CDR3 consists of 15 residues. V was clipped by 4 bases and J by 5 bases, with 12 bases between them. CDR1 and CDR2 from the germline V gene are MNHNS and SASEGT. The CDR3 protein is CASSASRVNNSPLHF. The CDR3 bases are TGTGCCAGCAGTGCAAGCCGAGTTAATAATTCACCCCTCCACTTT.

The rearrangement links TRBV5-1 to TRBJ1-1; D call uncertain. Trimming removed 3 bases at V and 0 bases at J, with 15 bases between. The CDR3 runs 16 residues. Germline V CDR1 and CDR2: SGHRS, YFSETQ. CDR3 protein: CASSWSQYGMNTEAFF. For the CDR3, the DNA is TGCGCCAGCAGCTGGAGCCAGTACGGCATGAACACTGAAGCTTTCTTT.

The rearrangement uses TRBV28 and TRBJ2-7; D may be TRBD2 (5 bases). Germline CDR1 and CDR2: MDHEN and SYDVKM. V was trimmed by 5 bases and J by 7 bases, leaving 15 bases between them. The CDR3 is 13 residues long. The CDR3 region is CASSPGMANEQYF. CDR3 sequence (DNA): TGTGCCAGCAGTCCCGGGATGGCCAATGAGCAGTACTTC.

The chain has TRBV5-8 and TRBJ1-3; D remains unclear. The CDR3 has 13 amino acids. The V end was cut by 4 bases, the J end by 2 bases, with 7 bases between. Germline V gene lookup returns CDR1 SGHTS and CDR2 YDEGEE. This CDR3 is CASSASPGNTIYF. CDR3 bases: TGTGCCAGCAGCGCCAGTCCTGGAAACACCATATATTTT.

The V call is TRBV5-1, the J call TRBJ1-2; TRBD1 might be the D (5 bases). Germline V gene data show CDR1 as SGHRS and CDR2 as YFSETQ. V shed 2 bases and J shed 4 bases, with 15 bases lying between them. This CDR3 region has 15 residues. This chain's CDR3 is CASSLAAGPAYGYTF. The DNA of the CDR3 is TGCGCCAGCAGCTTAGCTGCAGGGCCGGCCTATGGCTACACCTTC. The full variable domain, in which reference TRBV5-1 and TRBJ1-2 provide the parts outside the CDR3, is KAGVTQTPRYLIKTRGQQVTLSCSPISGHRSVSWYQQTPGQGLQFLFEYFSETQRNKGNFPGRFSGRQFSNSRSEMNVSTLELGDSALYLCASSLAAGPAYGYTFGSGTRLTVV.

The chain couples TRBV4-1 to TRBJ2-2, with D tentatively TRBD1 (6 bases). Per the germline V gene, CDR1 is MGHRA and CDR2 is YSYEKL. V lost 3 bases and J 4 bases, leaving 12 bases between the germline ends. The CDR3 spans 15 residues. The CDR3 sequence: CASSHWDKGTGELFF. CDR3 DNA sequence: TGCGCCAGCAGCCACTGGGACAAAGGCACCGGGGAGCTGTTTTTT.

The chain uses TRBV27 and TRBJ2-3; 14 bases match TRBD2. The germline V gene encodes CDR1 MNHEY and CDR2 SMNVEV (reference sequence). Trimming at V came to 4 bases and at J to 4 bases, leaving 10 bases not matched to a gene. The CDR3 is made up of 18 amino acids. The chain's CDR3 is CASSSPSTSGRAADTQYF. DNA for the CDR3: TGTGCCAGCAGTTCGCCCTCGACTAGCGGGAGGGCTGCAGATACGCAGTATTTT.

CDR3 coding DNA: TGTGCCAGCAGCTTAATAGAGGGAGACTATGGCTACACCTTC. This encodes CASSLIEGDYGYTF. The chain has TRBV11-2 and TRBJ1-2; D unclear. The CDR3 runs 14 residues. Trimming took 2 bases from V and 3 from J, leaving 10 bases between them. CDR1 and CDR2 from the germline V gene are SGHAT and FQNNGV.

The sample holds a few counts of this clone. This chain links TRBV28 with TRBJ2-7; D may be TRBD2 (6 bases). The V end lost 4 bases, the J end lost 2 bases, and 15 bases lay between the germline ends. Germline V gives CDR1 MDHEN, CDR2 SYDVKM. The CDR3 covers 15 residues. Here the CDR3 reads CASSSKTGSPYEQYF. The CDR3, as DNA: TGTGCCAGCAGTTCTAAAACCGGGAGTCCCTACGAGCAGTACTTC.

The chain couples TRBV4-1 to TRBJ1-5; D is possibly TRBD1 (5 bases). CDR1 is MGHRA and CDR2 is YSYEKL in the germline V gene. Between the trimmed V and J ends, which lost 4 bases and 0 bases, there was a span of 7 bases. The CDR3 has 14 amino acids. CDR3 sequence reads: CASSRQGSNQPQHF. The CDR3 nucleotides are TGCGCCAGCAGCCGCCAGGGTAGCAATCAGCCCCAGCATTTT.

This chain links TRBV11-3 with TRBJ2-3; TRBD1 is a possible D gene (7 bases). The V gene lost 0 bases and the J gene lost 3 bases, with 13 bases spanning the gap. Per the germline V gene, CDR1 is SGHNT and CDR2 is YENEEA. CDR3 length equals 16 residues. CDR3 in amino acids: CASSLDGGTATDTQYF. The CDR3, as DNA: TGTGCCAGCAGCTTAGATGGAGGGACAGCTACAGATACGCAGTATTTT.

The chain carries TRBV28 and TRBJ1-5, with a weak D call TRBD1 (5 bases). The CDR3 is made up of 15 amino acids. In germline, CDR1 is MDHEN, CDR2 SYDVKM. Trimming pared 2 bases from V and 3 bases from J, leaving 11 bases between. CDR3 in amino acids: CASSLPQGINQPQHF. In DNA form, the CDR3 reads TGTGCCAGCAGTTTACCTCAGGGAATCAATCAGCCCCAGCATTTT.

This clone was seen just once. The V and J genes are TRBV7-2 and TRBJ2-7, with unresolved D. Trimming removed 1 base at V and 4 bases at J, with 8 bases between. The CDR3 is 13 amino acids. Germline loops: CDR1 SGHTA, CDR2 FQGNSA. CDR3 sequence: CASSLGRVYEQYF. DNA for the CDR3: TGTGCCAGCAGCTTAGGTCGGGTTTACGAGCAGTACTTC.

J is TRBJ2-7 and V is TRBV28; TRBD1 might be the D (6 bases). Trimming shortened V by 4 bases and J by 2 bases, and 15 bases separated the two germline ends. Germline V CDR1 and CDR2: MDHEN, SYDVKM. The CDR3 contains 15 residues. The CDR3 here is CASSSYRDNPYEQYF. The CDR3 DNA follows: TGTGCCAGCAGTTCTTACCGGGACAATCCCTACGAGCAGTACTTC. Supplemented by reference TRBV28 and TRBJ2-7, the full variable domain reads DVKVTQSSRYLVKRTGEKVFLECVQDMDHENMFWYRQDPGLGLRLIYFSYDVKMKEKGDIPEGYSVSREKKERFSLILESASTNQTSMYLCASSSYRDNPYEQYFGPGTRLTVT.

The chain carries TRBV6-5 and TRBJ2-5; 9 nucleotides agree with TRBD1. The ends lost 4 bases at V and 2 bases at J; junction bases unmatched: 5. Germline values: CDR1 MNHEY, CDR2 SVGAGI. This CDR3 comprises 15 residues. This chain's CDR3 is CASSWGQGLQETQYF. In DNA, the CDR3 is TGTGCCAGCAGTTGGGGACAGGGACTACAAGAGACCCAGTACTTC.

The V gene is TRBV5-1, the J gene TRBJ2-3, with TRBD1 identical over 9 bases. The germline V gene encodes CDR1 SGHRS and CDR2 YFSETQ. V dropped 4 bases and J dropped 2; count of bases not matched to a gene: 8. The CDR3 totals 16 residues. CDR3 in amino acids: CASSTADRGITDTQYF. CDR3 DNA sequence: TGCGCCAGCAGCACAGCAGACAGGGGGATCACAGATACGCAGTATTTT.

V gene TRBV2 combines with J gene TRBJ2-7; D not certain. Trimming cost V 7 bases and J 2 bases, with 9 bases left between them. Germline V gene data show CDR1 as SNHLY and CDR2 as FYNNEI. This CDR3 contains 12 residues. The CDR3, as DNA: TGTGCCAGCACTCGCCAGACCTACGAGCAGTACTTC. Protein product: CASTRQTYEQYF.